This T cell receptor beta chain was retrieved from a study of blood T cells in healthy people across ages. Germline lookup yields CDR1 GTSNPN and CDR2 SVGIG (reference sequence). V dropped 5 bases and J dropped 5 bases, with 13 bases sitting between them. This CDR3 has 12 residues. This clonotype was recorded a few times. A second roughly 6 to 12 cycle PCR used barcoded and J-beta primers. All cDNA molecules were each tagged by a template-switch adaptor with 12 random nucleotides. TCRdb itself ran the 5' RACE reads through MiXCR, one entry per CDR3 protein. The repertoire consists of 1.6 million or so distinct CDR3 sequences, with roughly 32% occurring once and the leading ten covering around 11%.

The rearrangement links TRBV30 to TRBJ2-7, with D possibly matching TRBD2 (7 bases). The sequenced sample consisted of blood. The TCR was taken from a woman aged 25 to 39 in good health. The CDR3 nucleotides read TGTGCCTGGCGGGGGGCGACCCACGAGCAGTACTTC. Amino acids: CAWRGATHEQYF.